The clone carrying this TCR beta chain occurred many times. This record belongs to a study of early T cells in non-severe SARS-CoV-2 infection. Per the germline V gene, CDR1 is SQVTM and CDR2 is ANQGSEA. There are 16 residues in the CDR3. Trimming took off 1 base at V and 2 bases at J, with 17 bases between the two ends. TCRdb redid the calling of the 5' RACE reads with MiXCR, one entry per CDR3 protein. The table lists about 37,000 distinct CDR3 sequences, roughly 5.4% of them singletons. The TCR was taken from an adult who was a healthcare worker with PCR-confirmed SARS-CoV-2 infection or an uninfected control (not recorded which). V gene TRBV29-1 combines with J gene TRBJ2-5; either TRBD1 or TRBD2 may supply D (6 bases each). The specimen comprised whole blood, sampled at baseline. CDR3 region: CSVEGGASRYQETQYF. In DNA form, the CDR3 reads TGCAGCGTTGAAGGGGGGGCTAGCCGTTATCAAGAGACCCAGTACTTC.